This T cell receptor beta chain was sequenced in a study of beta chain features in type 1 diabetes. Trimming removed 4 bases from V and 0 bases from J; junction bases left unmatched: 3. There are 16 residues in the CDR3. Germline CDR1 LGHNA, CDR2 YSLEER. Expressed TCRB transcripts were sequenced because the isolated RNA had all been reverse transcribed beforehand. Assay used: immunoSEQ multiplex PCR; TCRdb lists only in-frame clones, some missing. In the table there are over 700,000 clones, roughly 17% of which are singletons. The specimen was naive CD4+ T cells from blood. The chain employs TRBV4-3 and TRBJ2-6; 7 bases agree with TRBD1. This clonotype originated in a woman aged 18-29 years in good health. CDR3 sequence: CASSRQGHSGANVLTF. For the CDR3, the DNA is TGCGCCAGCAGCCGACAGGGCCACTCTGGGGCCAACGTCCTGACTTTC.